This T cell receptor beta chain was sequenced for a study of human T cells and chemical hapten exposure. Study-wide results and limits: TCRs at a frequency above 1 in 1000 stayed unchanged with DPC sensitization.

The sample holds many counts of this clonotype. Antigen: not known. As originally analysed: Samples ranged from about 23,224 to 700,000 TCRs, with a median of approximately 90,000. One entry per CDR3 protein results from TCRdb running MiXCR on the RACE reads. For this entry, the V and J calls and clone size follow TCRdb and not the study's own pipeline. Here the sample spans under 45,000 distinct CDR3 sequences, roughly 5.4% being singletons. The time point here: healthy volunteer bleed at 6 weeks. Blood, whole and unfractionated, served as the source for total RNA extraction. With 3 bases removed from V and 7 bases from J, the gap between germline ends came to 25 bases. The length of the CDR3 is 17 residues. Per germline, CDR1 MNHEY and CDR2 SVGAGI.

The sequencing input was whole blood. The chain joins TRBV6-5 to TRBJ2-7; maybe TRBD2 (6 bases). The source of this sequence is a human donor in good health. Some clones in this sample may be carry-over from other donors' samples. CDR3 coding DNA: TGTGCCAGCAGTTATCTTACCCGAGGAAGTAGCGGAGCGGAGCAGTACTTC. It specifies CASSYLTRGSSGAEQYF.